These 30 T cell receptor beta chains originate from one sample sequenced in a study of T cell responses to AZD1222 COVID-19 vaccine. Sequencing was performed with immunoSEQ multiplex PCR; in TCRdb, only in-frame clones are kept and a portion is missing. The sample lists about 74,000 clones, about 91% occurring once. Source: peripheral blood, taken 28 days after the second AZD1222 dose. The receptors come from an adult who received the AZD1222 COVID-19 vaccine.

The genes are TRBV7-3 and TRBJ2-2, with 11 positions matching TRBD2. V lost 5 bases and J lost 8; bases outside the gene matches: 13. The CDR3 has 17 residues. The germline CDR1 and CDR2 sequences are SGHTA and FQGTGA. The CDR3 is CASSQPNALAGGGELFF. CDR3 nucleotide sequence: TGTGCCAGCAGCCAACCCAATGCGCTAGCGGGAGGTGGGGAGCTGTTTTTT.

This clone was found once. This chain uses TRBV12-1 with TRBJ2-7. TRBV12-1 is a pseudogene locus. CDR3 length: 13 residues. CDR3 sequence: CASSPGTPYEQYF. In DNA form, the CDR3 reads TGTGCCAGCAGCCCCGGGACCCCCTACGAGCAGTACTTC.

This clone occurred once. The chain couples TRBV28 to TRBJ2-1; D remains ambiguous. Germline CDR1 reads MDHEN; CDR2 reads SYDVKM. This CDR3 has 14 amino acids. V was shortened by 7 bases and J by 6 bases, with 16 bases between the two germline ends. The CDR3 sequence: CASTAPVPFNEQFF. CDR3 DNA sequence: TGTGCCAGCACAGCCCCCGTACCCTTCAATGAGCAGTTCTTC.

CDR3 sequence: CASRQQGTNYGYTF. The CDR3, as DNA: TGTGCCAGCAGACAACAGGGGACTAACTATGGCTACACCTTC. V usage is TRBV5-6 and J usage is TRBJ1-2; 7 bases are a match to TRBD1. After removal of 5 bases from V and 0 bases from J, the junction contained 4 bases not matched to a gene. Per the germline V gene, CDR1 is SGHDT and CDR2 is YYEEEE. The CDR3 spans 14 residues.

The J gene is TRBJ2-5, the V gene TRBV19; TRBD2 agrees at 7 bases. CDR1 is LNHDA and CDR2 is SQIVND in the germline V gene (reference sequence). This CDR3 is 16 amino acids long. V lost 4 bases and J lost 0; bases outside the gene matches: 8. CDR3 nucleotide sequence: TGTGCCAGTAGTAGGCATGCGGGAGCCCACCAAGAGACCCAGTACTTC. Protein product: CASSRHAGAHQETQYF.

V is TRBV28 and J is TRBJ1-4; D gene ambiguous. The V end lost 5 bases, the J end lost 13 bases, and 20 bases lay between the germline ends. Germline CDR1 MDHEN, CDR2 SYDVKM. The CDR3 runs 14 residues. CDR3 sequence (DNA): TGTGCCAGCAGTCACGGACGGGGAGTTGTCGGACTGTTTTTT. It is translated as CASSHGRGVVGLFF. Full variable domain (missing parts from reference TRBV28 and TRBJ1-4): DVKVTQSSRYLVKRTGEKVFLECVQDMDHENMFWYRQDPGLGLRLIYFSYDVKMKEKGDIPEGYSVSREKKERFSLILESASTNQTSMYLCASSHGRGVVGLFFGSGTQLSVL.

V gene TRBV4-3 combines with J gene TRBJ2-1; 11 bases map to TRBD2. Germline trimming cut 3 bases from V and 5 bases from J; bases unmatched to any gene: 3. This CDR3 has 15 residues. CDR1 is LGHNA, CDR2 YSLEER, per germline. CDR3 protein: CASSQTSGTHNEQFF. For the CDR3, the DNA is TGCGCCAGCAGCCAGACTAGCGGGACCCACAATGAGCAGTTCTTC.

This chain connects TRBV18 to TRBJ1-4; the D is unclear. There are 15 residues in the CDR3. The germline gives CDR1 KGHSH, CDR2 LQKENI. V was pared by 1 base and J by 6 bases, with 12 bases between. The CDR3 here is CASSPQGGGDEKLFF. CDR3 bases: TGTGCCAGCTCACCACAGGGCGGTGGAGATGAAAAACTGTTTTTT.

The rearrangement uses TRBV6-5 and TRBJ1-2; TRBD1 aligns across 9 bases. The V and J ends lost 6 bases and 4 bases, in that order; junction bases with no gene match: 3. The CDR3 runs to 13 residues. Germline assignment: CDR1 MNHEY and CDR2 SVGAGI. The CDR3 DNA sequence: TGTGCCAGCAGAGGACAGGGGACCTATGGCTACACCTTC. As protein: CASRGQGTYGYTF.

The chain couples TRBV5-1 to TRBJ2-7, with 14 nucleotides matching TRBD2. This CDR3 contains 15 residues. Losses at the gene ends were 4 bases for V and 4 bases for J; bases not matched to a gene: 4. The germline V gene encodes CDR1 SGHRS and CDR2 YFSETQ. The CDR3 spells CASSQGTSGSYEQYF. The CDR3 DNA reads TGCGCCAGCAGCCAGGGGACTAGCGGGAGTTACGAGCAGTACTTC.

The V gene is TRBV5-1, the J gene TRBJ1-2, with a possible D match to TRBD1 (6 bases). Germline V gene data show CDR1 as SGHRS and CDR2 as YFSETQ. The V end was cut by 3 bases, the J end by 6 bases, with 9 bases between. The CDR3 is made up of 12 amino acids. The CDR3 DNA reads as TGCGCCAGCAGCTATGGACAGAATGGCTACACCTTC. Amino acids: CASSYGQNGYTF.

J is TRBJ2-5 and V is TRBV9, with 9 nucleotides matching TRBD2. Germline-derived CDR1 and CDR2 are SGDLS and YYNGEE. The CDR3 runs to 16 residues. The V gene end was trimmed by 3 bases and the J gene end by 5 bases; junction bases not matched to a gene: 11. CDR3 nucleotides: TGTGCCAGCAGCGCTGGGGGCCTAGCGGGACTCGAGACCCAGTACTTC. As protein: CASSAGGLAGLETQYF.

The chain recombines TRBV12-3 or TRBV12-4 with TRBJ1-2; 9 nucleotides match TRBD1. The CDR3 is made up of 13 amino acids. The V gene end was trimmed by 5 bases and the J gene end by 9 bases; junction bases not matched to a gene: 7. This CDR3 is CASSTTGGTSYTF. CDR3 in DNA: TGTGCCAGCAGTACGACAGGGGGGACAAGCTACACCTTC.

This clone is a singleton in its sample. One end of the junction fails to match germline, which may point to a read error. The chain recombines TRBV7-7 with TRBJ2-5; 7 bases match TRBD2. The CDR3 is 15 residues long. Germline CDR1 and CDR2: SSHAT and FNYEAQ (reference sequence). CDR3 sequence reads: CASSFGGSKRETQYF. The CDR3 region has the DNA TGTGCTAGCAGCTTTGGCGGGAGTAAGAGGGAGACCCAGTACTTC.

This clone was picked up one time. J is TRBJ2-1 and V is TRBV9, with 7 nucleotides matching TRBD2. There are 16 residues in the CDR3. Germline CDR1 SGDLS, CDR2 YYNGEE. The trim removed 0 bases at V and 8 bases at J, leaving 11 bases unmatched. CDR3 sequence reads: CASSVELAEPWDEQFF. CDR3 nucleotide sequence: TGTGCCAGCAGCGTAGAGCTAGCGGAACCTTGGGATGAGCAGTTCTTC.

The chain uses TRBV6-5 and TRBJ2-5; D call uncertain. The germline V and J ends were trimmed by 6 bases and 1 base, with 12 bases remaining between them. The CDR3 has 14 amino acids. Germline V lookup: CDR1 MNHEY, CDR2 SVGAGI. CDR3 bases: TGTGCCAGCAGGAGAGAGAGCTTCCAAGAGACCCAGTACTTC. It is translated as CASRRESFQETQYF.

The rearrangement links TRBV7-2 to TRBJ2-1; 10 bases match TRBD2. The CDR3 loop spans 14 amino acids. Per germline, CDR1 SGHTA and CDR2 FQGNSA. The J segment lost 8 bases and the V segment lost 5 bases, leaving 6 bases of the junction unmatched. The CDR3 is CASSPSGSSDEQFF. CDR3 bases: TGTGCCAGCAGCCCTAGCGGGAGTAGCGATGAGCAGTTCTTC.

This clone was counted between two and nine times. This chain connects TRBV12-3 or TRBV12-4 to TRBJ2-3; D gene uncertain. The length of the CDR3 is 13 residues. The V end was cut by 4 bases, the J end by 2 bases, with 7 bases between. CDR3 coding DNA: TGTGCCAGCAGTTCCCTCCTCACAGATACGCAGTATTTT. Encoded protein: CASSSLLTDTQYF.

The rearrangement links TRBV7-9 to TRBJ2-7, with D perhaps TRBD2 (6 bases). There are 15 residues in the CDR3. Germline-derived CDR1 and CDR2 are SEHNR and FQNEAQ (reference sequence). Trimming left V 1 base short and J 0 bases short, with 10 bases between. The CDR3 loop is CASSLDGSPSYEQYF. CDR3 nucleotides: TGTGCCAGCAGCTTAGACGGGAGCCCCTCCTACGAGCAGTACTTC.

The rearrangement joins TRBV27 to TRBJ1-2; 7 nucleotides agree with TRBD1. Trimming at V came to 2 bases and at J to 7 bases, leaving 4 bases not matched to a gene. CDR3 length: 13 amino acids. Germline CDR1 is MNHEY and CDR2 is SMNVEV (reference sequence). This CDR3 is CASSLKTGFGYTF. In DNA form, the CDR3 reads TGTGCCAGCAGTTTAAAGACAGGGTTTGGCTACACCTTC.

The chain uses TRBV5-1 and TRBJ2-2; a weak D match, TRBD1 (5 bases). The germline V gene encodes CDR1 SGHRS and CDR2 YFSETQ. CDR3 size: 16 residues. V lost 4 bases to trimming and J lost 0 bases, with 13 bases between them. Here the CDR3 reads CASSPQGLANTGELFF. The DNA of the CDR3 is TGCGCCAGCAGCCCCCAGGGATTAGCGAACACCGGGGAGCTGTTTTTT.

The chain employs TRBV7-8 and TRBJ2-1; 8 bases map to TRBD2. CDR3 size: 17 residues. CDR1 and CDR2 (germline): SGHVS, FQNEAQ. V was clipped by 5 bases and J by 5 bases; unmatched bases: 14. The CDR3: CASSAEPGTRVNNEQFF. In DNA, the CDR3 is TGTGCCAGCAGCGCCGAACCCGGGACTAGGGTGAACAATGAGCAGTTCTTC.

This chain links TRBV12-3 or TRBV12-4 with TRBJ1-1; D is unclear. Trimming shortened V by 8 bases and J by 3 bases, and 10 bases separated the two germline ends. The CDR3 is 12 amino acids. CDR3 residues: CASRKGHTEAFF. CDR3 nucleotides: TGTGCCAGCCGGAAAGGGCACACTGAAGCTTTCTTT.

The V gene is TRBV27, the J gene TRBJ2-5, with TRBD2 identical over 10 bases. Losses at the gene ends were 4 bases for V and 4 bases for J; bases not matched to a gene: 15. This CDR3 spans 18 amino acids. Germline V gives CDR1 MNHEY, CDR2 SMNVEV (reference sequence). The CDR3 coding sequence is TGTGCCAGCAGTTACGCTAGCGGGAGTCGGGGCCTGAGAGAGACCCAGTACTTC. Protein: CASSYASGSRGLRETQYF.

The CDR3 DNA reads as TGTGCCAGCACCTGGGGGGATACGCAGTATTTT. Its protein product is CASTWGDTQYF. The chain combines TRBV27 with TRBJ2-3; either TRBD1 or TRBD2 may fit D (5 bases each). Germline V gene lookup returns CDR1 MNHEY and CDR2 SMNVEV (reference sequence). The CDR3 consists of 11 residues. V shed 7 bases and J shed 6 bases, with 8 bases lying between them.

In its sample, this clone was seen once. The chain carries TRBV7-2 and TRBJ2-3; maybe TRBD2 (7 bases). Trimming took 5 bases from V and 2 from J, leaving 20 bases between them. From germline, CDR1 is SGHTA and CDR2 FQGNSA. The CDR3 is made up of 17 amino acids. CDR3 residues: CASSLGGGGTYTDTQYF. CDR3 bases: TGTGCCAGCAGCCTAGGGGGGGGTGGGACATACACAGATACGCAGTATTTT.

This chain uses TRBV5-1 with TRBJ2-1; D may correspond to TRBD1 or TRBD2 (5 bases each). The V end lost 2 bases, the J end lost 2 bases, and 23 bases lay between the germline ends. CDR1 is SGHRS, CDR2 YFSETQ, per germline. The CDR3 is 19 residues long. As DNA, the CDR3 is TGCGCCAGCAGCTTATCCGGGACCAAAGACCAGCGCCCCTACAATGAGCAGTTCTTC. Residues: CASSLSGTKDQRPYNEQFF.

The chain links TRBV7-3 to TRBJ2-1, with 8 bases lining up with TRBD1. Germline V gives CDR1 SGHTA, CDR2 FQGTGA. V shed 5 bases, J shed 6 bases, and the junction held 9 bases outside the gene matches. There are 15 residues in the CDR3. The CDR3 bases are TGTGCCAGCAGCGCCACAGGGGGTACGGGCAATGAGCAGTTCTTC. As protein: CASSATGGTGNEQFF.

V and J are TRBV24-1 and TRBJ2-7; no clear D gene. The germline V gene encodes CDR1 KGHDR and CDR2 SFDVKD. V was pared by 8 bases and J by 0 bases, with 16 bases between. The CDR3 sequence is 15 residues long. The CDR3 sequence: CATTRIGFLSYEQYF. The CDR3 nucleotides read TGTGCCACCACCAGAATAGGGTTTCTCTCCTACGAGCAGTACTTC.

The J gene is TRBJ1-4, the V gene TRBV15; 7 bases line up with TRBD1. The CDR3 sequence is 15 residues long. After removal of 3 bases from V and 7 bases from J, the junction contained 8 bases not matched to a gene. Germline-derived CDR1 and CDR2 are LNHNV and YYDKDF (reference sequence). CDR3 nucleotide sequence: TGTGCCACCAGCAGCTTAGACAGGGTTGGTGAAAAACTGTTTTTT. Translation: CATSSLDRVGEKLFF. Full variable domain (outside the CDR3, taken from reference TRBV15 and TRBJ1-4): DAMVIQNPRYQVTQFGKPVTLSCSQTLNHNVMYWYQQKSSQAPKLLFHYYDKDFNNEADTPDNFQSRRPNTSFCFLDIRSPGLGDTAMYLCATSSLDRVGEKLFFGSGTQLSVL.